Below, one T cell receptor beta chain is given with its context. The data derive from a study of control samples from healthy donors and cancer patients. The repertoire was sequenced with immunoSEQ multiplex PCR; TCRdb's copy has only in-frame clones and lacks some. The repertoire includes over 85,000 clones, approximately 87% of them detected once, and around 3.5% sits in the top ten. The sample taken for sequencing was PBMCs. This TCR was sampled from a woman aged 55-69 years with lung cancer.

The CDR3 DNA follows: TGTGCCACCAGTGAGGGAGGACGGCACGAGCAGTACTTC. Protein product: CATSEGGRHEQYF. The J gene is TRBJ2-7, the V gene TRBV24-1, with a weak D call TRBD2 (6 bases). The V and J ends lost 4 bases and 5 bases respectively, with 11 bases between them. The V gene's germline CDR1 is KGHDR and CDR2 SFDVKD. This CDR3 spans 13 amino acids.